This T cell receptor (beta chain) derives from a study of blood T cell repertoires in COVID-19. J lost 9 bases, V lost 0 bases, and 6 bases had no gene match. The CDR3 is made up of 17 amino acids. Germline V gives CDR1 SGHDN, CDR2 FVKESK. This table comes from immunoSEQ multiplex PCR, and its TCRdb copy is limited to in-frame clones, with some not included. Of 200,000 to 250,000 clones listed, around 86% are singletons. Sequencing was carried out using PBMCs or T cells enriched from blood (not recorded which). The chain couples TRBV14 to TRBJ2-1; 15 bases map to TRBD2. The sequence came from a man aged 25-40 years in a cohort exposed to, infected with or recovered from COVID-19 (not recorded which). Written as DNA, the CDR3 is TGTGCCAGCAGCCAAGATGCGGGACTAGCGGGAGGAGCTGAGCAGTTCTTC. It codes for CASSQDAGLAGGAEQFF.